Below, 6 T cell receptor beta chains from the same sample are listed, as sequenced in a study of T-cell memory formation after mild COVID-19. A single record per CDR3 protein comes from TCRdb applying MiXCR to the 5' RACE reads. The sample includes 350,000 or so distinct CDR3 sequences, approximately 12% of them seen just once. Material for sequencing was PBMCs or a T cell subset sorted from them (not recorded which). These receptors originate from a man aged 18 to 35 who had mild COVID-19 (a few samples of this study predate the infection). Cell type and time point are not known.

This clonotype was recorded a few times. The gene calls are TRBV2 and TRBJ2-7, with D perhaps TRBD2 (5 bases). V shed 4 bases and J shed 0 bases, with 10 bases lying between them. The CDR3 has 14 residues. Germline CDR1 reads SNHLY; CDR2 reads FYNNEI. This chain's CDR3 is CASSGETSSYEQYF. CDR3 nucleotide sequence: TGTGCCAGCAGTGGGGAGACCAGCTCCTACGAGCAGTACTTC.

Written as DNA, the CDR3 is TGTGCCAGCAGTTTCCCGCCAGGGAGAGGGCAGTACTTC. It specifies CASSFPPGRGQYF. The V gene is TRBV12-3 or TRBV12-4, the J gene TRBJ2-7; D is possibly TRBD1 or TRBD2 (5 bases each). Trimming left V 3 bases short and J 9 bases short, with 15 bases between. There are 13 residues in the CDR3.

The genes are TRBV12-3 or TRBV12-4 and TRBJ1-3, with no clear D. The V gene lost 8 bases and the J gene lost 7 bases, with 18 bases spanning the gap. The CDR3 is 14 residues long. The CDR3 loop is CASGLLGFYNTIYF. CDR3 in DNA: TGTGCCAGCGGACTGTTGGGTTTCTACAACACCATATATTTT.

This clonotype was counted ten times or more. This chain connects TRBV7-2 to TRBJ2-3; possible D gene TRBD2, 5 bases. CDR1 and CDR2 from the germline V gene are SGHTA and FQGNSA. CDR3 length equals 15 residues. The V and J ends lost 2 bases and 0 bases respectively, with 9 bases between them. The CDR3 here is CASSLLGLSTDTQYF. The DNA of the CDR3 is TGTGCCAGCAGCTTATTAGGACTTAGCACAGATACGCAGTATTTT.

This clonotype was counted ten times or more. The J gene is TRBJ2-1, the V gene TRBV12-3 or TRBV12-4, with no clear D. The CDR3 extends over 16 amino acids. The ends were cut back, 5 bases at V and 3 bases at J, with 17 bases in the middle. DNA for the CDR3: TGTGCCAGCAGTCCCCCAGAAGGTGTCCACTACAATGAGCAGTTCTTC. As protein: CASSPPEGVHYNEQFF.

V and J are TRBV20-1 and TRBJ2-5; 7 bases are a match to TRBD1. Germline trimming cut 4 bases from V and 2 bases from J; bases unmatched to any gene: 10. The CDR3 is 15 amino acids. Germline V gene lookup returns CDR1 DFQATT and CDR2 SNEGSKA (reference sequence). The CDR3 protein is CSATGVRGQQETQYF. The CDR3 nucleotides read TGCAGTGCTACAGGTGTTAGGGGACAGCAAGAGACCCAGTACTTC.